The 17 T cell receptor beta chains listed next were all sequenced from one sample in a study of T cell changes during pregnancy in multiple sclerosis. TCRdb keeps only in-frame clones here, not all; method: immunoSEQ multiplex PCR. This table has about 51,000 clones, 93% appearing once. The specimen comprised peripheral blood, sampled in the second trimester of pregnancy. The receptors come from a female donor with multiple sclerosis, enrolled in a pregnancy study.

This chain joins TRBV29-1 and TRBJ1-1; D possibly corresponds to TRBD1 (5 bases). The CDR3 runs to 12 residues. Germline V gene lookup returns CDR1 SQVTM and CDR2 ANQGSEA. Trimming took 4 bases from V and 8 from J, leaving 14 bases between them. The CDR3: CSVVQGAPEAFF. CDR3 nucleotides: TGCAGCGTTGTTCAGGGCGCCCCAGAAGCTTTCTTT.

CDR3 coding DNA: TGTGCCAGCACTCAGGGGAAGGCTGGGGCCAACGTCCTGACTTTC. It is translated as CASTQGKAGANVLTF. This chain uses TRBV7-2 with TRBJ2-6; maybe TRBD1 (6 bases). The germline gives CDR1 SGHTA, CDR2 FQGNSA. CDR3 size: 15 residues. Trimming removed 7 bases at V and 2 bases at J, with 12 bases between.

Only one count was recorded for this clone. CDR3 coding DNA: TGTGCCAGCAGCTTTACAGGGAATCAGCCCCAGCATTTT. This sequence encodes CASSFTGNQPQHF. The V call is TRBV7-9, the J call TRBJ1-5; perhaps TRBD1 as D (6 bases). V was clipped by 3 bases and J by 4 bases, with 7 bases between them. CDR1 SEHNR and CDR2 FQNEAQ come from the germline V gene (reference sequence). The CDR3 sequence is 13 residues long.

The V gene is TRBV7-8, the J gene TRBJ2-3, with D possibly TRBD2 on 6 matching bases. The CDR3 length is 17 residues. CDR1 and CDR2 from the germline V gene are SGHVS and FQNEAQ. The V gene lost 0 bases and the J gene lost 2 bases, with 15 bases spanning the gap. CDR3 nucleotides: TGTGCCAGCAGCTTAGCGCGGGGCGGGATTAACACAGATACGCAGTATTTT. Translation: CASSLARGGINTDTQYF.

The chain links TRBV10-3 to TRBJ2-1, with 14 bases matching TRBD2. The trim removed 9 bases at V and 10 bases at J, leaving 5 bases unmatched. The CDR3 is 13 residues long. Germline lookup yields CDR1 ENHRY and CDR2 SYGVKD. Here the CDR3 DNA reads TGTGCCATATGGACTAGCGGGAGGCGCGAGCAGTTCTTC. It yields the protein CAIWTSGRREQFF.

The chain links TRBV27 to TRBJ2-3; possibly TRBD2 for D (6 bases). The CDR3 contains 13 residues. Germline CDR1 reads MNHEY; CDR2 reads SMNVEV (reference sequence). V was trimmed by 6 bases and J by 4 bases, leaving 11 bases between them. The CDR3 nucleotides are TGTGCCAGCAGGGCAGGAGGGGCAGATACGCAGTATTTT. This translates into CASRAGGADTQYF.

This sequence joins TRBV9 and TRBJ2-2, with 12 bases aligning to TRBD2. Germline-derived CDR1 and CDR2 are SGDLS and YYNGEE. The CDR3 loop spans 23 amino acids. Trimming cost V 4 bases and J 3 bases; bases outside gene matches: 25. CDR3 region: CASSRGRLAGESSRGKHTGELFF. CDR3 sequence (DNA): TGTGCCAGCAGCAGGGGGAGACTAGCGGGAGAGAGTTCTAGGGGAAAACACACCGGGGAGCTGTTTTTT.

The V gene is TRBV15, the J gene TRBJ2-2; perhaps TRBD2 as D (5 bases). Germline V gives CDR1 LNHNV, CDR2 YYDKDF (reference sequence). Trimming shortened V by 5 bases and J by 6 bases, and 10 bases separated the two germline ends. The CDR3 has 13 amino acids. The CDR3 sequence: CATSVEGAGELFF. The CDR3 region has the DNA TGTGCCACCAGCGTCGAGGGTGCCGGGGAGCTGTTTTTT.

The V call is TRBV27, the J call TRBJ2-1, with 8 positions matching TRBD2. The CDR3 consists of 15 residues. V gave up 3 bases and J gave up 6 bases; unmatched junction bases: 7. Germline CDR1 is MNHEY and CDR2 is SMNVEV (reference sequence). The CDR3 bases are TGTGCCAGCAGTTTCTCTAGCGGGCTTTTCAATGAGCAGTTCTTC. Translated, it gives CASSFSSGLFNEQFF.

The chain employs TRBV18 and TRBJ1-3, with no clear D. There are 17 residues in the CDR3. Trimming removed 1 base from V and 0 bases from J, with 13 bases in between. Germline CDR1 KGHSH, CDR2 LQKENI. The CDR3, as DNA: TGTGCCAGCTCACCACTACGGAGCGGAGACTCTGGAAACACCATATATTTT. As protein: CASSPLRSGDSGNTIYF.

The chain employs TRBV27 and TRBJ2-1; no clear D. The CDR3 has 17 amino acids. V gave up 0 bases and J gave up 0 bases, with 12 bases separating them. Germline loops: CDR1 MNHEY, CDR2 SMNVEV (reference sequence). CDR3 residues: CASSLSNILSSYNEQFF. The CDR3 bases are TGTGCCAGCAGTTTATCAAATATCCTGAGCTCCTACAATGAGCAGTTCTTC.

The genes are TRBV7-9 and TRBJ1-2; 10 positions agree with TRBD1. CDR3 length: 16 residues. Trimming cost V 5 bases and J 4 bases; bases outside gene matches: 10. Germline CDR1 SEHNR, CDR2 FQNEAQ (reference sequence). In nucleotides, the CDR3 is TGTGCCAGCAGCCCACGGACAGGGGGGCTTTTCTATGGCTACACCTTC. Its protein product is CASSPRTGGLFYGYTF.

The chain is built from TRBV4-3 and TRBJ2-2, with D perhaps matching TRBD2 (5 bases). V lost 1 base, J lost 0 bases, and 12 bases lay in between. Germline V lookup: CDR1 LGHNA, CDR2 YSLEER. The CDR3 is 17 residues long. CDR3 nucleotides: TGCGCCAGCAGCCAAGGAACGGGATACGCGAACACCGGGGAGCTGTTTTTT. It translates to CASSQGTGYANTGELFF.

This clone was seen just once. V usage is TRBV14 and J usage is TRBJ2-3, with a tentative D call TRBD1 (6 bases). V dropped 5 bases and J dropped 3 bases, with 12 bases sitting between them. Germline-derived CDR1 and CDR2 are SGHDN and FVKESK. The CDR3 spans 14 residues. This CDR3 reads CASSSRQDTDTQYF. The CDR3 nucleotides are TGTGCCAGCAGCTCCAGACAGGATACAGATACGCAGTATTTT.

The CDR3 DNA is TGTGCCAGTAGTTCAGGTGGGAGCGCTGAAGCTTTCTTT. Residues: CASSSGGSAEAFF. This chain uses TRBV19 with TRBJ1-1; D not certain. Germline CDR1 and CDR2: LNHDA and SQIVND (reference sequence). This CDR3 contains 13 residues. Trimming shortened V by 5 bases and J by 6 bases, and 13 bases separated the two germline ends.

This rearrangement joins TRBV6-1 to TRBJ2-2, with D possibly TRBD1 on 5 matching bases. The CDR3 totals 16 residues. Germline CDR1 is MNHNS and CDR2 is SASEGT. V was trimmed by 4 bases and J by 2 bases, leaving 14 bases between them. As DNA, the CDR3 is TGTGCCAGCAGTGTGCGACAGATTCAAAACACCGGGGAGCTGTTTTTT. Its translation is CASSVRQIQNTGELFF.

The chain employs TRBV7-2 and TRBJ1-5; 7 bases agree with TRBD1. This CDR3 has 15 amino acids. The ends lost 5 bases at V and 0 bases at J; junction bases unmatched: 4. Germline-derived CDR1 and CDR2 are SGHTA and FQGNSA. CDR3 coding DNA: TGTGCCAGCAGCGAACAGGGGTATAGCAATCAGCCCCAGCATTTT. Translating gives CASSEQGYSNQPQHF.